These 9 T cell receptor beta chains came from one sample sequenced in a study of blood T cell repertoires in COVID-19. This table comes from immunoSEQ multiplex PCR, and its TCRdb copy is limited to in-frame clones, with some not included. The table shows about 120,000 clones, with roughly 76% occurring only once. The source material was peripheral blood. Receptors originate from a woman in her sixties or seventies with acute or convalescent COVID-19.

The chain combines TRBV5-1 with TRBJ1-1; 7 bases are shared with TRBD1. Trimming cost V 3 bases and J 8 bases; bases outside gene matches: 10. Germline-derived CDR1 and CDR2 are SGHRS and YFSETQ. The CDR3 runs 14 residues. CDR3 amino acids: CASSSGPLGQEAFF. As DNA, the CDR3 is TGCGCCAGCAGCTCGGGGCCTTTGGGACAGGAAGCTTTCTTT.

The chain combines TRBV3-1 (or the pseudogene TRBV3-2) with TRBJ1-2, with 8 bases fitting TRBD1. V dropped 1 base and J dropped 1; count of bases not matched to a gene: 8. Germline CDR1 LGHDT, CDR2 YNNKEL (reference sequence). The length of the CDR3 is 17 residues. CDR3 residues: CASSQGTGRGVNYGYTF. The CDR3 DNA reads as TGTGCCAGCAGCCAAGGGACAGGGCGCGGGGTTAACTATGGCTACACCTTC.

This chain connects TRBV6-6 to TRBJ1-3; possibly TRBD1 for D (6 bases). CDR1 and CDR2 from the germline V gene are MNHNY and SVGAGI (reference sequence). V was trimmed by 10 bases and J by 4 bases, leaving 17 bases between them. The CDR3 spans 14 residues. CDR3 nucleotide sequence: TGTGCCACCCACGGGCGGGGGCGCGGAAACACCATATATTTT. It translates to CATHGRGRGNTIYF.

A word on this clone: Other DNA variants within this sample encode the same CDR3. The chain couples TRBV11-1 to TRBJ2-5, with 8 bases matching TRBD1. Per germline, CDR1 SGHAT and CDR2 FQDESV (reference sequence). The CDR3 totals 13 residues. Trimming took 6 bases from V and 4 from J; bases not matched to a gene: 4. This CDR3 is CASSLGQGETQYF. Here the CDR3 DNA reads TGTGCCAGCAGTCTCGGACAGGGAGAGACCCAGTACTTC. Combining the CDR3 with reference TRBV11-1 and TRBJ2-5 gives the whole variable domain EAEVAQSPRYKITEKSQAVAFWCDPISGHATLYWYRQILGQGPELLVQFQDESVVDDSQLPKDRFSAERLKGVDSTLKIQPAELGDSAMYLCASSLGQGETQYFGPGTRLLVL.

The rearrangement joins TRBV28 to TRBJ1-2; D unclear. The CDR3 is 11 residues long. With 4 bases removed from V and 5 bases from J, the gap between germline ends came to 5 bases. From germline, CDR1 is MDHEN and CDR2 SYDVKM. CDR3 DNA sequence: TGTGCCAGCAGTTCCCTTTATGGCTACACCTTC. Translating gives CASSSLYGYTF.

The chain joins TRBV10-1 to TRBJ2-7; D is unclear. V lost 3 bases, J lost 1 base, and 10 bases lay in between. Germline V gene sequence: CDR1 WNHNN, CDR2 SYGVQD (reference sequence). The CDR3 spans 14 residues. The CDR3 nucleotides are TGCGCCAGCAGTGATGGCAAGTTGTCCTACGAGCAGTACTTC. Protein: CASSDGKLSYEQYF.

The chain employs TRBV18 and TRBJ1-6; no clear D. Trimming stripped 1 base from V and 8 bases from J, with 12 bases between. This CDR3 has 15 residues. CDR1 KGHSH and CDR2 LQKENI come from the germline V gene. CDR3 nucleotides: TGTGCCAGCTCACCACTCGGCACAGACGATTCACCCCTCCACTTT. Protein product: CASSPLGTDDSPLHF.

The chain combines TRBV9 with TRBJ1-6; 10 bases fit TRBD1. Trimming removed 3 bases from V and 10 bases from J; junction bases left unmatched: 4. This CDR3 comprises 14 residues. Germline CDR1 SGDLS, CDR2 YYNGEE. CDR3: CASSGDRGDSPLHF. Written as DNA, the CDR3 is TGTGCCAGCAGCGGGGACAGGGGAGACTCACCCCTCCACTTT.

The J gene is TRBJ1-1, the V gene TRBV11-2; 12 bases align to TRBD1. V shed 0 bases and J 7 bases; nucleotides not matched to a gene: 6. This CDR3 has 16 residues. Per germline, CDR1 SGHAT and CDR2 FQNNGV. Here the CDR3 reads CASSLDWDRGPLEAFF. CDR3 DNA: TGTGCCAGCAGCTTAGATTGGGACAGGGGGCCTCTTGAAGCTTTCTTT.